The 2 T cell receptor beta chains presented below share a single source sample, sequenced in a study of T-cell memory formation after mild COVID-19. One entry per CDR3 protein results from TCRdb running MiXCR on the 5' RACE reads. The sample lists 55,000 to 70,000 distinct CDR3 sequences; about 30% were seen once. Material for sequencing was PBMCs or a T cell subset sorted from them (not recorded which). These receptors all stem from a man younger than 35 who had mild COVID-19 (a few samples of this study predate the infection). Cell type and time point are not known.

The chain links TRBV6-1 to TRBJ1-1; 8 bases line up with TRBD1. The CDR3 has 14 amino acids. The V and J ends lost 4 bases and 4 bases, in that order; junction bases with no gene match: 5. The germline V gene has CDR1 MNHNS and CDR2 SASEGT. CDR3 coding DNA: TGTGCCAGCAGTGCAGGGGGCATGGGCACTGAAGCTTTCTTT. This translates into CASSAGGMGTEAFF.

The genes are TRBV27 and TRBJ2-2; a weak D match, TRBD1 (6 bases). This CDR3 spans 14 amino acids. Looked up from germline, CDR1 is MNHEY and CDR2 is SMNVEV (reference sequence). Trimming took off 2 bases at V and 3 bases at J, with 7 bases between the two ends. CDR3 bases: TGTGCCAGCAGTTTAAGGACAGACACCGGGGAGCTGTTTTTT. Translated: CASSLRTDTGELFF.